The 28 T cell receptor beta chains listed next were all sequenced from one sample in a study of post-analysis software for immune sequencing data. Antigen specificity for these receptors is unknown. Findings and caveats of the study: When patients were compared with controls, about 5 TRBV segments were more frequent, TRBV5-6, TRBV5-1 and TRBV20-1 among them.

The TCR beta cDNA libraries contained unique molecular identifiers. TCRdb re-derived calls from the PCR reads in MiXCR, one entry per CDR3 protein. There are more than 450,000 distinct CDR3 sequences in the sample; about 40% occur only once, and more than 1.5% lies in the top ten. The specimen was blood. These receptors came from a girl between 10 and 17 years old with multiple sclerosis.

This sequence joins TRBV7-6 and TRBJ2-7, with D possibly being TRBD2 (6 bases). The assigned J gene may be wrong: the sequence end matches TRBJ2-5 better. Germline loops: CDR1 SGHVS, CDR2 FNYEAQ. There are 14 residues in the CDR3. The CDR3 DNA sequence: TGTGCCAGCAGTCAGATTTCGGCGGGGGAGACCCAGTACTTC. Translated, it gives CASSQISAGETQYF.

This clonotype was detected many times. V is TRBV29-1 and J is TRBJ2-7, with 9 bases fitting TRBD2. After removal of 6 bases from V and 2 bases from J, the junction contained 8 bases not matched to a gene. The CDR3 extends over 14 amino acids. Germline V gene sequence: CDR1 SQVTM, CDR2 ANQGSEA. The CDR3 DNA reads TGCAGCGTCCGGAGTAGCGGGGGACCCTACGAGCAGTACTTC. Translating gives CSVRSSGGPYEQYF.

This clonotype was seen a handful of times. V usage is TRBV10-2 and J usage is TRBJ2-3; TRBD1 might be the D (6 bases). Trimming took 7 bases from V and 2 from J, leaving 13 bases between them. The germline gives CDR1 WSHSY, CDR2 SAAADI. This CDR3 region has 14 residues. This chain's CDR3 is CASKTGHITDTQYF. In DNA, the CDR3 is TGCGCCAGCAAGACGGGACACATCACAGATACGCAGTATTTT.

J is TRBJ1-6 and V is TRBV20-1; D might be TRBD1 (6 bases). Germline lookup yields CDR1 DFQATT and CDR2 SNEGSKA (reference sequence). Trimming removed 0 bases from V and 9 bases from J, with 15 bases in between. The CDR3 runs to 15 residues. The CDR3 region is CSARDLGVGGSPLHF. The DNA of the CDR3 is TGCAGTGCTAGAGATCTGGGGGTAGGGGGTTCACCCCTCCACTTT.

The J gene is TRBJ2-3, the V gene TRBV5-1; maybe TRBD1 (5 bases). Trimming left V 6 bases short and J 1 base short, with 9 bases between. The CDR3 is 13 residues long. Looked up from germline, CDR1 is SGHRS and CDR2 is YFSETQ. DNA of the CDR3: TGCGCCAGCACAGGGCTGGGCACAGATACGCAGTATTTT. As protein: CASTGLGTDTQYF.

CDR3 DNA sequence: TGTGCCAGCAGCTTAGCGGAAGGGGACGAGCAGTACTTC. Translating gives CASSLAEGDEQYF. The V gene is TRBV7-7, the J gene TRBJ2-5; D perhaps matches TRBD1 (5 bases). The DNA end favors TRBJ2-7, so the J call may be wrong. The CDR3 contains 13 residues. The germline V gene encodes CDR1 SSHAT and CDR2 FNYEAQ (reference sequence).

The chain couples TRBV5-1 to TRBJ2-3; TRBD2 agrees at 13 bases. Germline trimming cut 0 bases from V and 4 bases from J; bases unmatched to any gene: 2. CDR3 length equals 16 residues. CDR1 is SGHRS, CDR2 YFSETQ, per germline. Here the CDR3 reads CASSLGGLAGSDTQYF. For the CDR3, the DNA is TGCGCCAGCAGCTTGGGGGGACTAGCGGGGTCAGATACGCAGTATTTT.

The chain recombines TRBV12-3 or TRBV12-4 with TRBJ2-5, with TRBD1 matching over 10 bases. The J segment lost 2 bases and the V segment lost 6 bases, leaving 6 bases of the junction unmatched. The CDR3 is 15 amino acids. The CDR3 DNA is TGTGCCAGCAGCCGGGACAGGGGACGGCAAGAGACCCAGTACTTC. This gives the protein CASSRDRGRQETQYF.

The table lists this clonotype with a few counts. This chain links TRBV5-1 with TRBJ2-1, with 7 bases that match TRBD1. There are 16 residues in the CDR3. The ends lost 4 bases at V and 8 bases at J; junction bases unmatched: 15. Germline CDR1 reads SGHRS; CDR2 reads YFSETQ. CDR3 sequence (DNA): TGCGCCAGCAGCCTGAAGGACAGGACGGGGTGGGATGAGCAGTTCTTC. It is translated as CASSLKDRTGWDEQFF.

A few counts support this clonotype. The chain recombines TRBV11-3 with TRBJ1-5; D not resolved. The V gene's germline CDR1 is SGHNT and CDR2 YENEEA. The CDR3 totals 13 residues. With 3 bases removed from V and 7 bases from J, the gap between germline ends came to 10 bases. CDR3 amino acids: CASSLNSFQPQHF. The CDR3 DNA is TGTGCCAGCAGCTTGAACAGCTTCCAGCCCCAGCATTTT.

The chain is built from TRBV6-6 and TRBJ1-4, with unresolved D. Germline V gene sequence: CDR1 MNHNY, CDR2 SVGAGI (reference sequence). The V gene lost 3 bases and the J gene lost 8 bases, with 13 bases spanning the gap. This CDR3 is 14 amino acids long. The CDR3 DNA is TGTGCCAGCAGTTATCAGAAGCACCTAGAAAAACTGTTTTTT. Its translation: CASSYQKHLEKLFF.

The J gene is TRBJ2-3, the V gene TRBV29-1; TRBD2 matches at 10 bases. With V trimmed by 3 bases and J by 0 bases, 15 bases remained unmatched. CDR3 length: 19 residues. Per the germline V gene, CDR1 is SQVTM and CDR2 is ANQGSEA. The CDR3 region is CSVDEPGLALFASTDTQYF. As DNA, the CDR3 is TGCAGCGTTGACGAACCGGGACTAGCGTTGTTCGCTAGCACAGATACGCAGTATTTT.

This chain uses TRBV7-6 with TRBJ2-7; 9 positions match TRBD1. The germline gives CDR1 SGHVS, CDR2 FNYEAQ. This CDR3 has 16 amino acids. V trimming: 0 bases; J trimming: 2 bases; junction bases outside the gene matches: 5. CDR3 sequence (DNA): TGTGCCAGCAGCTTAGCGAAGGGACAGGGTACCTACGAGCAGTACTTC. Protein sequence: CASSLAKGQGTYEQYF.

The chain has TRBV3-1 and TRBJ2-1; 8 nucleotides agree with TRBD1. With 1 base clipped from V and 5 bases from J, the junction kept 10 bases outside the gene matches. CDR1 LGHDT and CDR2 YNNKEL come from the germline V gene (reference sequence). The CDR3 contains 17 residues. CDR3 region: CASSQVYRDRTHNEQFF. In DNA form, the CDR3 reads TGTGCCAGCAGCCAAGTATACCGGGACAGGACGCACAATGAGCAGTTCTTC.

This chain connects TRBV7-9 to TRBJ2-1; D could derive from TRBD1 or TRBD2 (5 bases each). CDR3 length: 15 residues. Germline V gives CDR1 SEHNR, CDR2 FQNEAQ (reference sequence). Trimming shortened V by 3 bases and J by 6 bases, and 15 bases separated the two germline ends. CDR3 in amino acids: CASSFDYQRGNEQFF. The CDR3 DNA reads TGTGCCAGCAGCTTTGACTACCAAAGGGGCAATGAGCAGTTCTTC.

CDR3 amino acids: CSARDISGNTEAFF. The CDR3 DNA reads as TGCAGTGCTAGAGATATATCCGGTAACACTGAAGCTTTCTTT. J is TRBJ1-1 and V is TRBV20-1; D ambiguous. The germline V gene has CDR1 DFQATT and CDR2 SNEGSKA (reference sequence). V dropped 0 bases and J dropped 2 bases, with 10 bases sitting between them. The CDR3 has 14 residues.

The chain employs TRBV12-3 or TRBV12-4 and TRBJ1-2, with a weak D call TRBD1 (5 bases). V lost 6 bases and J 5 bases, leaving 10 bases between the germline ends. The CDR3 length is 12 residues. The CDR3 region has the DNA TGTGCCAGCAGCCAACAGGCTTATGGCTACACCTTC. Protein: CASSQQAYGYTF.

This clonotype was counted at least ten times. The chain has TRBV12-3 or TRBV12-4 and TRBJ1-2, with D maybe TRBD1 (5 bases). This CDR3 is 12 amino acids long. V was trimmed by 5 bases and J by 8 bases, leaving 12 bases between them. CDR3 amino acids: CASSQGARGYTF. The CDR3 DNA is TGTGCCAGCAGTCAAGGGGCGCGGGGCTACACCTTC.

The sample holds one count of this clonotype. The chain uses TRBV5-5 and TRBJ1-1; 10 bases line up with TRBD1. Germline trimming cut 4 bases from V and 3 bases from J; bases unmatched to any gene: 6. The germline V gene encodes CDR1 SGHKS and CDR2 YYEKEE (reference sequence). The CDR3 loop spans 15 amino acids. The CDR3 loop is CASSPQGTGDTEAFF. CDR3 DNA: TGTGCCAGCAGCCCACAAGGGACAGGGGACACTGAAGCTTTCTTT.

The chain carries TRBV4-1 and TRBJ1-1; D remains ambiguous. CDR1 MGHRA and CDR2 YSYEKL come from the germline V gene. The V gene lost 7 bases and the J gene lost 3 bases, with 15 bases spanning the gap. This CDR3 has 14 residues. This CDR3 is CASTTRPADTEAFF. In nucleotides, the CDR3 is TGCGCCAGCACTACGAGGCCCGCGGACACTGAAGCTTTCTTT.

In its sample, this clonotype was seen a few times. The V and J genes are TRBV7-9 and TRBJ2-7; unclear D gene. The CDR3 consists of 13 residues. Trimming took 5 bases from V and 1 from J, leaving 9 bases between them. Germline V gene data show CDR1 as SEHNR and CDR2 as FQNEAQ (reference sequence). The chain's CDR3 is CASSHPESYEQYF. CDR3 nucleotide sequence: TGTGCCAGCAGCCACCCCGAGTCCTACGAGCAGTACTTC.

The chain employs TRBV11-3 and TRBJ1-5; no reliable D call. This CDR3 is built from 15 residues. V was cut by 5 bases and J by 3 bases, with 14 bases left in between. In germline, CDR1 is SGHNT, CDR2 YENEEA. The CDR3 bases are TGTGCCAGCAGCCCTCGGTCGGGCCCCAATCAGCCCCAGCATTTT. Its protein product is CASSPRSGPNQPQHF.

J is TRBJ1-4 and V is TRBV3-1; D is undetermined. The CDR3 consists of 18 residues. Trimming left V 4 bases short and J 8 bases short, with 26 bases between. The germline gives CDR1 LGHDT, CDR2 YNNKEL (reference sequence). The CDR3 DNA reads TGTGCCAGCAGCCCCTCAAGTGTTGGGTGGAGTTTGAGGGAAAAACTGTTTTTT. It yields the protein CASSPSSVGWSLREKLFF.

This clonotype was observed a few times. This sequence joins TRBV6-2 or TRBV6-3 and TRBJ2-3, with 11 positions matching TRBD2. The CDR3 loop spans 16 amino acids. V lost 5 bases and J lost 6; bases outside the gene matches: 10. Germline V gene data show CDR1 as MNHEY and CDR2 as SVGEGT. The CDR3 nucleotides are TGTGCCAGCAGTCACCCTACTAGCGGGGGATTGGATACGCAGTATTTT. The encoded protein is CASSHPTSGGLDTQYF.

This clonotype was counted only a few times. The rearrangement joins TRBV3-1 to TRBJ1-5; 9 bases fit TRBD1. The CDR3 spans 14 residues. The V segment lost 4 bases and the J segment 4 bases; nucleotides outside the gene matches: 2. Looked up from germline, CDR1 is LGHDT and CDR2 is YNNKEL (reference sequence). This CDR3 reads CASSRTGENQPQHF. The DNA of the CDR3 is TGTGCCAGCAGCCGGACAGGGGAGAATCAGCCCCAGCATTTT.

This clonotype turned up a few times. The chain carries TRBV20-1 and TRBJ2-7; 9 bases line up with TRBD2. The CDR3 totals 15 residues. Germline V lookup: CDR1 DFQATT, CDR2 SNEGSKA (reference sequence). V was pared by 5 bases and J by 7 bases, with 15 bases of the junction left unmatched. The CDR3 DNA reads TGCAGTGCTCAAGTTGTTGCTAGCGGGGAGGGGGAGCAGTACTTC. Translation gives CSAQVVASGEGEQYF.

The genes are TRBV20-1 and TRBJ2-3; weak D call: TRBD2 (5 bases). The V gene's germline CDR1 is DFQATT and CDR2 SNEGSKA (reference sequence). V lost 4 bases and J 2 bases, leaving 7 bases between the germline ends. CDR3 length: 12 residues. The CDR3 nucleotides read TGCAGTGCTACGGGATACACAGATACGCAGTATTTT. Its protein is CSATGYTDTQYF.

This clonotype was observed a few times. The CDR3 DNA follows: TGTGCCAGCAGTGAGCCGGGGGACGAGACCCAGTACTTC. Its protein is CASSEPGDETQYF. The rearrangement links TRBV2 to TRBJ2-5; D perhaps matches TRBD2 (6 bases). CDR3 length equals 13 residues. V gave up 3 bases and J gave up 5 bases, with 10 bases separating them. CDR1 SNHLY and CDR2 FYNNEI come from the germline V gene.